The 30 T cell receptor beta chains below come from one sample, sequenced in a study of blood T cell repertoires in COVID-19. The repertoire was sequenced with immunoSEQ multiplex PCR; TCRdb's copy has only in-frame clones and lacks some. The table lists some 43,000 clones, 81% of them singletons. Sequenced: peripheral blood. The source of these receptors is a middle-aged man with active or convalescent COVID-19.

This clone has only one observation. The chain joins TRBV6-6 to TRBJ2-4, with 7 bases aligning to TRBD2. Germline loops: CDR1 MNHNY, CDR2 SVGAGI (reference sequence). V lost 1 base and J lost 2; bases outside the gene matches: 2. The CDR3 is 15 amino acids. The chain's CDR3 is CASSYLGGTKNIQYF. In DNA, the CDR3 is TGTGCCAGCAGTTACTTGGGGGGGACCAAAAACATTCAGTACTTC.

V usage is TRBV10-2 and J usage is TRBJ1-5; tentative D call: TRBD1 (6 bases). This CDR3 contains 21 residues. V lost 6 bases, J lost 2 bases, and 32 bases lay in between. CDR1 WSHSY and CDR2 SAAADI come from the germline V gene. CDR3 in DNA: TGCGCCAGCAGCCTCCAACCCCCAAAATGGACAGCCGGGGGGGGCAATCAGCCCCAGCATTTT. It yields the protein CASSLQPPKWTAGGGNQPQHF.

In this sample, this clone turned up a few times. V gene TRBV3-1 (or the pseudogene TRBV3-2) combines with J gene TRBJ1-3, with TRBD1 identical over 7 bases. The CDR3 loop spans 14 amino acids. Germline assignment: CDR1 LGHDT and CDR2 YNNKEL (reference sequence). Germline trimming cut 3 bases from V and 3 bases from J; bases unmatched to any gene: 2. The CDR3 coding sequence is TGTGCCAGCAGCCAGGGACAGCGTGGAAACACCATATATTTT. Protein sequence: CASSQGQRGNTIYF.

The V and J genes are TRBV7-2 and TRBJ2-7, with TRBD2 matching over 10 bases. J lost 5 bases, V lost 2 bases, and 6 bases had no gene match. The CDR3 length is 15 residues. Germline V lookup: CDR1 SGHTA, CDR2 FQGNSA. The chain's CDR3 is CASSLKRGGQNEQYF. The CDR3 nucleotides are TGTGCCAGCAGCTTAAAGCGGGGGGGCCAGAACGAGCAGTACTTC. The full variable domain, completed using reference TRBV7-2 and TRBJ2-7, is GAGVSQSPSNKVTEKGKDVELRCDPISGHTALYWYRQSLGQGLEFLIYFQGNSAPDKSGLPSDRFSAERTGGSVSTLTIQRTQQEDSAVYLCASSLKRGGQNEQYFGPGTRLTVT.

The rearrangement links TRBV4-3 to TRBJ2-1; D remains unclear. The germline gives CDR1 LGHNA, CDR2 YSLEER. The germline V and J ends were trimmed by 0 bases and 0 bases, with 9 bases remaining between them. CDR3 length equals 16 residues. The CDR3 loop reads CASSQDYTSSYNEQFF. Here the CDR3 DNA reads TGCGCCAGCAGCCAAGATTACACCAGCTCCTACAATGAGCAGTTCTTC.

CDR3: CASVFRRLVQGSCNEQFF. The CDR3 DNA reads as TGCGCCAGCGTTTTTAGAAGGTTAGTTCAGGGGTCTTGCAATGAGCAGTTCTTC. The rearrangement links TRBV10-1 to TRBJ2-1; tentatively, D is TRBD1 (6 bases). There are 18 residues in the CDR3. V lost 8 bases to trimming and J lost 6 bases, with 29 bases between them. The germline gives CDR1 WNHNN, CDR2 SYGVQD (reference sequence).

In this sample, this clone turned up many times. The chain combines TRBV9 with TRBJ2-1, with 13 bases aligning to TRBD2. The ends lost 4 bases at V and 8 bases at J; junction bases unmatched: 6. The germline gives CDR1 SGDLS, CDR2 YYNGEE. This CDR3 contains 15 residues. This CDR3 reads CASSSRTSGSDEQFF. Here the CDR3 DNA reads TGTGCCAGCAGCTCACGGACTAGCGGGAGCGATGAGCAGTTCTTC. Complete variable domain (other parts from reference TRBV9 and TRBJ2-1): DSGVTQTPKHLITATGQRVTLRCSPRSGDLSVYWYQQSLDQGLQFLIQYYNGEERAKGNILERFSAQQFPDLHSELNLSSLELGDSALYFCASSSRTSGSDEQFFGPGTRLTVL.

This clone has just a few counts. The genes are TRBV30 and TRBJ2-1; 8 bases agree with TRBD2. V lost 5 bases and J lost 8; bases outside the gene matches: 8. Germline values: CDR1 GTSNPN, CDR2 SVGIG (reference sequence). The CDR3 is 13 amino acids. This chain's CDR3 is CAWGGTSSDEQFF. In nucleotides, the CDR3 is TGTGCCTGGGGGGGGACTAGTTCCGATGAGCAGTTCTTC.

The gene calls are TRBV6-2 or TRBV6-3 and TRBJ1-4; 9 bases map to TRBD1. Germline CDR1 is MNHEY and CDR2 is SVGEGT. The J segment lost 11 bases and the V segment lost 6 bases, leaving 13 bases of the junction unmatched. CDR3 length equals 15 residues. The CDR3 sequence is CASSVTGTGMKKLFF. The CDR3 DNA is TGTGCCAGCAGCGTTACCGGGACAGGGATGAAGAAACTGTTTTTT.

The chain joins TRBV29-1 to TRBJ2-7; 12 nucleotides align to TRBD2. V dropped 7 bases and J dropped 6; count of bases not matched to a gene: 10. This CDR3 has 14 residues. Looked up from germline, CDR1 is SQVTM and CDR2 is ANQGSEA. The CDR3 region has the DNA TGCAGCGCGACTAGCGGGAGCCAGCACGGCGAGCAGTACTTC. Its protein product is CSATSGSQHGEQYF.

This clone was seen a single time. The V gene is TRBV30, the J gene TRBJ2-1; tentative D call: TRBD2 (5 bases). Germline lookup yields CDR1 GTSNPN and CDR2 SVGIG (reference sequence). The CDR3 loop spans 13 amino acids. V was shortened by 3 bases and J by 7 bases, with 13 bases between the two germline ends. The chain's CDR3 is CAWRGLAVNEQFF. CDR3 coding DNA: TGTGCCTGGAGAGGCCTAGCTGTGAATGAGCAGTTCTTC. Complete variable domain (other parts from reference TRBV30 and TRBJ2-1): SQTIHQWPATLVQPVGSPLSLECTVEGTSNPNLYWYRQAAGRGLQLLFYSVGIGQISSEVPQNLSASRPQDRQFILSSKKLLLSDSGFYLCAWRGLAVNEQFFGPGTRLTVL.

The gene calls are TRBV7-2 and TRBJ2-2; TRBD2 is a possible D gene (6 bases). This CDR3 has 16 residues. Trimming removed 6 bases at V and 8 bases at J, with 22 bases between. The germline V gene encodes CDR1 SGHTA and CDR2 FQGNSA. The CDR3 loop reads CASRSNPGLSMGELFF. The CDR3 coding sequence is TGTGCCAGCAGGAGTAACCCGGGACTCTCTATGGGGGAGCTGTTTTTT.

The V and J genes are TRBV6-5 and TRBJ2-3; no clear D gene. The CDR3 has 16 amino acids. V was trimmed by 1 base and J by 1 base, leaving 12 bases between them. In germline, CDR1 is MNHEY, CDR2 SVGAGI. The CDR3 reads CASSYYQAMGTDTQYF. In DNA form, the CDR3 reads TGTGCCAGCAGTTACTACCAGGCTATGGGCACAGATACGCAGTATTTT.

This rearrangement joins TRBV25-1 to TRBJ2-1, with no clear D. Between the trimmed V and J ends, which lost 4 bases and 13 bases, there was a span of 8 bases. The germline gives CDR1 MGHDK, CDR2 SYGVNS. CDR3 size: 10 residues. The CDR3 region is CASSGPLQFF. CDR3 bases: TGTGCCAGCAGTGGCCCCCTACAGTTCTTC.

The chain joins TRBV7-6 to TRBJ2-7, with 10 bases that match TRBD2. This CDR3 region has 16 residues. From germline, CDR1 is SGHVS and CDR2 FNYEAQ. The V and J ends lost 1 base and 3 bases, in that order; junction bases with no gene match: 6. The CDR3 protein is CASSLEVAGGFYEQYF. The CDR3 coding sequence is TGTGCCAGCAGCTTAGAGGTAGCGGGAGGATTCTACGAGCAGTACTTC. Full variable domain (rest looked up from reference TRBV7-6 and TRBJ2-7): GAGVSQSPRYKVTKRGQDVALRCDPISGHVSLYWYRQALGQGPEFLTYFNYEAQQDKSGLPNDRFSAERPEGSISTLTIQRTEQRDSAMYRCASSLEVAGGFYEQYFGPGTRLTVT.

This clone was seen just once. The V gene is TRBV5-1, the J gene TRBJ2-3; D is undetermined. Trimming stripped 4 bases from V and 4 bases from J, with 10 bases between. The CDR3 extends over 13 amino acids. CDR1 and CDR2 (germline): SGHRS, YFSETQ. The DNA of the CDR3 is TGCGCCAGCAGCCCCTCTCAGGCAGATACGCAGTATTTT. This sequence encodes CASSPSQADTQYF.

This clone has a handful of counts. The chain carries TRBV6-6 and TRBJ2-1; 10 bases are shared with TRBD1. The V and J ends lost 0 bases and 2 bases, in that order; junction bases with no gene match: 1. This CDR3 has 16 amino acids. Germline values: CDR1 MNHNY, CDR2 SVGAGI (reference sequence). In DNA form, the CDR3 reads TGTGCCAGCAGTTACTCGGGACAGGGGACCTACAATGAGCAGTTCTTC. Translating it yields CASSYSGQGTYNEQFF.

The gene calls are TRBV7-9 and TRBJ2-6; D gene ambiguous. Germline lookup yields CDR1 SEHNR and CDR2 FQNEAQ (reference sequence). Trimming stripped 0 bases from V and 2 bases from J, with 11 bases between. CDR3 length: 17 residues. CDR3 region: CASSLAIPAPGANVLTF. The CDR3, as DNA: TGTGCCAGCAGCTTAGCGATCCCAGCGCCTGGGGCCAACGTCCTGACTTTC.

The chain carries TRBV30 and TRBJ1-2; D gene ambiguous. V was trimmed by 2 bases and J by 4 bases, leaving 8 bases between them. CDR1 and CDR2 (germline): GTSNPN, SVGIG (reference sequence). This CDR3 contains 12 residues. The CDR3 coding sequence is TGTGCCTGGAGTCCCACAAGCTATGGCTACACCTTC. The encoded protein is CAWSPTSYGYTF. The full variable domain, its missing parts supplied by reference TRBV30 and TRBJ1-2, is SQTIHQWPATLVQPVGSPLSLECTVEGTSNPNLYWYRQAAGRGLQLLFYSVGIGQISSEVPQNLSASRPQDRQFILSSKKLLLSDSGFYLCAWSPTSYGYTFGSGTRLTVV.

The genes are TRBV7-2 and TRBJ2-2; TRBD1 matches at 9 bases. V shed 5 bases and J 4 bases; nucleotides not matched to a gene: 2. The CDR3 totals 14 residues. Germline V lookup: CDR1 SGHTA, CDR2 FQGNSA. The CDR3 DNA is TGTGCCAGCAGCCAGACAGGGGGCACCGGGGAGCTGTTTTTT. Its protein is CASSQTGGTGELFF. The variable domain in full, completed from reference TRBV7-2 and TRBJ2-2, reads GAGVSQSPSNKVTEKGKDVELRCDPISGHTALYWYRQSLGQGLEFLIYFQGNSAPDKSGLPSDRFSAERTGGSVSTLTIQRTQQEDSAVYLCASSQTGGTGELFFGEGSRLTVL.

This chain joins TRBV28 and TRBJ1-3; weak D call: TRBD1 (6 bases). Germline loops: CDR1 MDHEN, CDR2 SYDVKM. CDR3 length: 15 amino acids. Trimming stripped 6 bases from V and 4 bases from J, with 16 bases between. The chain's CDR3 is CASRRGSWLGNTIYF. CDR3 in DNA: TGTGCCAGCAGGAGGGGGTCGTGGTTAGGAAACACCATATATTTT. Full variable domain (rest looked up from reference TRBV28 and TRBJ1-3): DVKVTQSSRYLVKRTGEKVFLECVQDMDHENMFWYRQDPGLGLRLIYFSYDVKMKEKGDIPEGYSVSREKKERFSLILESASTNQTSMYLCASRRGSWLGNTIYFGEGSWLTVV.

The rearrangement uses TRBV14 and TRBJ2-1; the match to TRBD2 covers 7 bases. The V gene's germline CDR1 is SGHDN and CDR2 FVKESK. The trim removed 1 base at V and 6 bases at J, leaving 6 bases unmatched. The CDR3 covers 15 residues. The CDR3 nucleotides read TGTGCCAGCAGCCAAGTCACCGGGACTACCAATGAGCAGTTCTTC. This translates into CASSQVTGTTNEQFF.

The genes are TRBV18 and TRBJ1-1, with a tentative D call TRBD1 (5 bases). V lost 3 bases to trimming and J lost 7 bases, with 12 bases between them. Looked up from germline, CDR1 is KGHSH and CDR2 is LQKENI. The CDR3 covers 13 residues. The CDR3, as DNA: TGTGCCAGCTCACCGCCGACAGTACTTGAAGCTTTCTTT. Encoded protein: CASSPPTVLEAFF.

This clone has just one count. V is TRBV9 and J is TRBJ1-2, with a tentative D call TRBD1 (6 bases). Trimming removed 2 bases from V and 4 bases from J, with 21 bases in between. The CDR3 is 17 residues long. The V gene's germline CDR1 is SGDLS and CDR2 YYNGEE. CDR3 nucleotides: TGTGCCAGCAGCGTTTCCCCGGGGGGCGTAGATGGCTATGGCTACACCTTC. Translated, it gives CASSVSPGGVDGYGYTF.

This chain joins TRBV5-1 and TRBJ2-3, with 10 bases identical to TRBD1. Germline-derived CDR1 and CDR2 are SGHRS and YFSETQ. Trimming at V came to 6 bases and at J to 8 bases, leaving 12 bases not matched to a gene. CDR3 length: 15 residues. The CDR3 bases are TGCGCCAGCACCCTGACCGGGACAGGGGAACCTACGCAGTATTTT. It specifies CASTLTGTGEPTQYF.

The chain links TRBV5-4 to TRBJ1-4, with D maybe TRBD1 (6 bases). The CDR3 runs to 12 residues. Germline loops: CDR1 SGHNT, CDR2 YYREEE (reference sequence). Trimming shortened V by 0 bases and J by 11 bases, and 8 bases separated the two germline ends. CDR3 DNA sequence: TGTGCCAGCAGCTTGGGAACAGGGAAACTGTTTTTT. Residues: CASSLGTGKLFF.

The chain recombines TRBV9 with TRBJ1-1; a weak D match, TRBD1 (5 bases). Trimming shortened V by 0 bases and J by 6 bases, and 30 bases separated the two germline ends. CDR1 and CDR2 (germline): SGDLS, YYNGEE. This CDR3 has 20 residues. The CDR3 is CASSVESLLDLRRGLAEAFF. The CDR3 DNA is TGTGCCAGCAGCGTAGAATCCTTGTTAGATTTAAGGAGGGGATTGGCTGAAGCTTTCTTT.

The chain joins TRBV5-1 to TRBJ1-4; D may be TRBD1 (5 bases). Germline values: CDR1 SGHRS, CDR2 YFSETQ. The CDR3 has 15 residues. Trimming left V 2 bases short and J 6 bases short, with 14 bases between. The CDR3 spells CASSLAGMKDEKLFF. The DNA of the CDR3 is TGCGCCAGCAGCTTAGCAGGGATGAAGGATGAAAAACTGTTTTTT.

CDR3 residues: CASSREERGASEYF. The CDR3 DNA reads as TGTGCCAGCAGCCGTGAAGAGCGGGGGGCCTCGGAGTATTTT. The chain employs TRBV6-5 and TRBJ2-3; 9 bases fit TRBD2. Germline CDR1 is MNHEY and CDR2 is SVGAGI. The trim removed 6 bases at V and 13 bases at J, leaving 14 bases unmatched. The length of the CDR3 is 14 residues.

The V gene is TRBV18, the J gene TRBJ2-3; D possibly corresponds to TRBD2 (7 bases). V lost 2 bases and J 0 bases, leaving 12 bases between the germline ends. The CDR3 spans 16 residues. CDR1 and CDR2 from the germline V gene are KGHSH and LQKENI. In DNA, the CDR3 is TGTGCCAGCTCACCAGGCGGGGGCCTAAGCACAGATACGCAGTATTTT. Translated, it gives CASSPGGGLSTDTQYF.